The 5 T cell receptor beta chains in this list originate from one sample, sequenced in a study of CD8 T cells in Susac syndrome. With random hexamers, 0.5 to 1 ug RNA was reverse transcribed. MiXCR, run by TCRdb on the immunoSEQ multiplex PCR reads, gives a single entry per CDR3 protein. The data contain 100,000 to 150,000 distinct CDR3 sequences, around 95% of them singletons. The material sequenced was CD4+ T cells from PBMCs. The receptor source for this set is a human donor in good health.

CDR3 DNA sequence: TGTGCCAGCAGCTTATATAGGCTAGCCTACGAGCAGTACTTC. This translates into CASSLYRLAYEQYF. The V gene is TRBV7-2, the J gene TRBJ2-7; the D is unclear. CDR1 and CDR2 from the germline V gene are SGHTA and FQGNSA. This CDR3 spans 14 amino acids. The V and J ends lost 2 bases and 2 bases respectively, with 10 bases between them.

This clonotype was seen once. This chain connects TRBV3-1 to TRBJ2-5; 9 nucleotides line up with TRBD2. This CDR3 has 13 residues. J lost 4 bases, V lost 9 bases, and 6 bases had no gene match. Germline CDR1 LGHDT, CDR2 YNNKEL (reference sequence). CDR3 sequence: CASWLAGLETQYF. DNA for the CDR3: TGTGCCAGTTGGCTAGCGGGATTAGAGACCCAGTACTTC.

This clonotype was recorded a few times. Written as DNA, the CDR3 is TGTGCCAGCTCACCGCCTAGCGGCAGCACAGATACGCAGTATTTT. Protein sequence: CASSPPSGSTDTQYF. The rearrangement links TRBV18 to TRBJ2-3; 7 bases are a match to TRBD2. Germline lookup yields CDR1 KGHSH and CDR2 LQKENI. Germline trimming cut 3 bases from V and 0 bases from J; bases unmatched to any gene: 3. This CDR3 comprises 15 residues.

A single count supports this clonotype. V gene TRBV6-1 combines with J gene TRBJ1-2; D gene unclear. With 3 bases removed from V and 4 bases from J, the gap between germline ends came to 3 bases. Germline V gene lookup returns CDR1 MNHNS and CDR2 SASEGT. The CDR3 runs to 11 residues. CDR3 bases: TGTGCCAGCAGTGAGGGCTATGGCTACACCTTC. This codes for CASSEGYGYTF.

V and J are TRBV5-1 and TRBJ2-3, with 9 positions matching TRBD2. The V gene end was trimmed by 3 bases and the J gene end by 0 bases; junction bases not matched to a gene: 8. Germline values: CDR1 SGHRS, CDR2 YFSETQ. The CDR3 has 17 residues. The CDR3 DNA is TGCGCCAGCAGCTCGGGGGCTAGCGGGGAAAGCACAGATACGCAGTATTTT. Protein: CASSSGASGESTDTQYF.